This T cell receptor beta chain was observed in a study of control samples from healthy donors and cancer patients. Libraries were prepared by immunoSEQ multiplex PCR; TCRdb keeps only in-frame clonotypes and omits some of them. This repertoire shows 100,000 to 150,000 clones, approximately 90% found once; its top ten account for 2% to 2.5%. CDR3 length: 18 residues. The ends lost 1 base at V and 0 bases at J; junction bases unmatched: 9. In germline, CDR1 is LNHDA, CDR2 SQIVND (reference sequence). The V gene is TRBV19, the J gene TRBJ2-3, with 8 positions matching TRBD2. The sequencing sample was made of blood. This clonotype originated in a woman aged 50 to 60 in good health. The CDR3: CASSIGSGGGPSTDTQYF. CDR3 nucleotides: TGTGCCAGTAGTATAGGGAGCGGGGGAGGTCCTAGCACAGATACGCAGTATTTT.